This TCR beta chain stems from a study of T cell responses to AZD1222 COVID-19 vaccine (dated by TCRdb to about 2021). For the study in its entirety: A total of more than 230 trial participants underwent TCR sequencing, of whom 207 had received two doses of AZD1222 and some 25 had received two doses of the MenACWY control vaccine. Trial participants were enrolled by age into subgroups of 18-55, 56-69 and 70-plus years, and 148, 28 and 57 TCR-sequenced participants, respectively, were included in these subgroups. Overall results and qualifications from the work: Conclusions about previously exposed vaccinees are limited because only a handful of AZD1222 recipients were SARS-CoV-2 seropositive at baseline. The vaccine-associated CD4 TCRs covered the entire spike protein, and the dominant responses fell in regions 160-218 and 743-854. The 56-69-year group was small, and its depth increase did not reach significance, likely because of low power. Participants were mostly white British, with more females than males. The authors suggested clonal diversity may have been underestimated. Because no day 14 peak-response samples were available, repertoires were characterized only after the peak T cell response. A significant rise in spike-specific TCR breadth and depth was observed after two AZD1222 doses relative to day 0 and relative to MenACWY recipients. Epitopes outside the regions mutated in the B.1.351 and B.1.1.7 variants were reportedly recognized by nearly half of the unique spike-specific TCRs.

The time point label here, explained by the study, means: baseline before first vaccination. The treatment or condition label corresponds to: meningococcal conjugate vaccine given as trial control. The vaccinee samples were drawn from two UK trials, COV001 and COV002, one of which was a single-blind randomized controlled phase 2/3 trial testing AZD1222 (ChAdOx1 nCoV-19) in healthy adults. For TCRbeta chain sequencing, PBMC samples were collected from trial participants at day 0 and at day 28 after the second dose. Regarding this clone: Its antigen is still unknown. Per-base qualities were not stored, and no clone one base away is much larger.

The CDR3 regions of human TCRbeta chains were subjected to immunosequencing. In the original analysis: TCRs in the repertoires were compared against a reference library of SARS-CoV-2-specific TCRs that had been generated with the MIRA antigen-specificity platform. Breadth was defined as the fraction of unique TCRs that were SARS-CoV-2-associated, and depth was defined as the fraction of total T cells that were SARS-CoV-2-associated. Using the MIRA data, every spike-specific TCR was mapped to the spike region that the TCR reacted to and assigned to either a CD4 or a CD8 class. Log10-transformed breadth and depth values were compared by one-way ANOVA with Sidak's multiple comparisons tests. In TCRdb, the immuneACCESS table is reduced to in-frame sequences with V and J assigned. These tables do not hold every clone; where another copy was compared, an unresolved V gene accounts for under half, and the others remain unexplained. V, J and clone size were drawn from that table, and D and trimming were deduced from the DNA. The sample yields about 79,000 clones; 92% were counted once. The ten biggest clones cover approximately 6.6% of the sample.

Sequencing was performed on peripheral blood, taken on day 0 of MenACWY control vaccination. The sequence derives from an adult in good health.

Here is the DNA: TGTGCCAGCATTCTAGCGGGCCTAAAAAACATTCAGTACTTC. Its protein product is CASILAGLKNIQYF. The chain is encoded by TRBV6-5 joined to TRBJ2-4, with 8 middle bases fitting TRBD2. The V end gives up 7 bases and the J end 4 bases, leaving 6 bases in the junction not matched to a gene. The germline V gene sets CDR1 to MNHEY and CDR2 to SVGAGI. The CDR3, cysteine through phenylalanine, is 14 amino acids long. Only CDR3 DNA remains: 42 bases, in frame from the first base.